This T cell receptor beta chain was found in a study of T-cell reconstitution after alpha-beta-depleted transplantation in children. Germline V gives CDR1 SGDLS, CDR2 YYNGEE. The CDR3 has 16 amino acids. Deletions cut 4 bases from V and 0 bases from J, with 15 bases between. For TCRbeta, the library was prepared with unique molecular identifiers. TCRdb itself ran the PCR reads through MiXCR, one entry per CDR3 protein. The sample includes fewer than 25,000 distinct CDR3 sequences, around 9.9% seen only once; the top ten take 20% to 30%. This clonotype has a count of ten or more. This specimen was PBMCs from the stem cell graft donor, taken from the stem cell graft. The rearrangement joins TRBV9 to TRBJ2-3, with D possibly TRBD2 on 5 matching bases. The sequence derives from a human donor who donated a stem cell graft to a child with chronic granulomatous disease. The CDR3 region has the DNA TGTGCCAGCAGCCCAGCGGCTCCTGCTAGCACAGATACGCAGTATTTT. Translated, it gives CASSPAAPASTDTQYF.